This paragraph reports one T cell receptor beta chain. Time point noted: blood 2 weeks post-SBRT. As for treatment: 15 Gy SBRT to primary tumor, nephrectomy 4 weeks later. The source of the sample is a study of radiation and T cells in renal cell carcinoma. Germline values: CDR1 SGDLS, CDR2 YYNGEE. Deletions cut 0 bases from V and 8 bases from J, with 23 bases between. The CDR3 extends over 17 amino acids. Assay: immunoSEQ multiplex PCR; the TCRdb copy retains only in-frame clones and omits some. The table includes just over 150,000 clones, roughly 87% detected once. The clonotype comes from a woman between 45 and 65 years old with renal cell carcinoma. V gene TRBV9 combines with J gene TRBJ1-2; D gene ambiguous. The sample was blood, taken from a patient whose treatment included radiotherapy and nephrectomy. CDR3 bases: TGTGCCAGCAGCGTAGGACGATCGGGCCTTTCGATGGGGGGCTACACCTTC. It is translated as CASSVGRSGLSMGGYTF.